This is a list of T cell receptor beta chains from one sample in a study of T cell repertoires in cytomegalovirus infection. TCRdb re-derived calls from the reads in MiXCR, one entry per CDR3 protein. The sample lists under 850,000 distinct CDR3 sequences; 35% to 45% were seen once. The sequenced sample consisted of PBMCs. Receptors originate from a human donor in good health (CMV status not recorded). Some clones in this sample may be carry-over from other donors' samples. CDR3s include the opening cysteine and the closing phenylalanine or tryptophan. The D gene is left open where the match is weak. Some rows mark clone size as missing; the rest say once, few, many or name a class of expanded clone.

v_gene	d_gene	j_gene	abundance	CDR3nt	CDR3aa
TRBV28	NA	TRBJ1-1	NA	TGTGCCAGCAGTTTCGTAGGGGTCGCTGAAGCTTTCTTT	CASSFVGVAEAFF
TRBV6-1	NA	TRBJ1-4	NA	TGTGCCATCAGCACCTGGGACTCTAAAGAAAAACTGTTTTTT	CAISTWDSKEKLFF
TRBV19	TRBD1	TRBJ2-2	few	TGTGCCAGTAGTATGGGACAGGGGTTTCCCGGGGAGCTGTTTTTT	CASSMGQGFPGELFF
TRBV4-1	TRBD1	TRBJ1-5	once	TGCGCCAGCAGCCCGGGACAGGGGGACCGCTATAGCAATCAGCCCCAGCATTTT	CASSPGQGDRYSNQPQHF
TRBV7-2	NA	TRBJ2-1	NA	TGTGCCAGCAGCTTAGACTTAACAGGGGGGGTTAAGAATGAGCAGTTCTTC	CASSLDLTGGVKNEQFF
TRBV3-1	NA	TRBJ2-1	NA	TGTGCCAGCAGCCAAGCAGGGACATATGAGCAGTTCTTC	CASSQAGTYEQFF
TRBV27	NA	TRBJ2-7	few	TGTGCCAGCAGAACTCTAACTTGGCCCTACGAGCAGTACTTC	CASRTLTWPYEQYF
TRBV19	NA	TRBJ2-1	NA	TGTGCCAGTAGTATAGGGCCCAAGGGGACCTCCTACAATGAGCAGTTCTTC	CASSIGPKGTSYNEQFF
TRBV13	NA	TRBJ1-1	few	TGTGCCAGCAGCTTAGGGGGGAGAGCCACTGAAGCTTTCTTT	CASSLGGRATEAFF
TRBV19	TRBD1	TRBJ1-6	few	TGTGCCAGCCAACAGGACAGGAAAAATTCACCCCTCCACTTT	CASQQDRKNSPLHF
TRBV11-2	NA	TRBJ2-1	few	TGTGCCAGCAGCTTAGTTGCAGGGAGGAATGAGCAGTTCTTC	CASSLVAGRNEQFF
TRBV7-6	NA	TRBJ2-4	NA	TGTGCCAGCAGCTTTTTAGCGCCCTACCCGACTCTAGCCAAAAACATTCAGTACTTC	CASSFLAPYPTLAKNIQYF
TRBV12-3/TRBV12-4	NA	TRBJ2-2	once	TGTGCCAGCAGTTTTAATTGGCAGATTATCGGGGAGCTGTTTTTT	CASSFNWQIIGELFF
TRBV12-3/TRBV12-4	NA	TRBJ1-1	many	TGTGCCAGCAGTCCCGACAGTATGAACACTGAAGCTTTCTTT	CASSPDSMNTEAFF
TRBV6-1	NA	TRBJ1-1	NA	TGTGCCAGCAGTGAATTTCTGCTCGGTGGGGGCACTGAAGCTTTCTTT	CASSEFLLGGGTEAFF
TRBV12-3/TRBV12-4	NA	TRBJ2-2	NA	TGTGCCAGCAGGCAATACAACACCGGGGAGCTGTTTTTT	CASRQYNTGELFF
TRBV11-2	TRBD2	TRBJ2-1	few	TGTGCCAGCAGCTTAAGCGGGGAGGGCAATGAGCAGTTCTTC	CASSLSGEGNEQFF
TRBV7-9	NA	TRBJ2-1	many	TGTGCCAGCAGCCCAAGGCGGCAGGGAAGAGGGGACTACAATGAGCAGTTCTTC	CASSPRRQGRGDYNEQFF